This T cell receptor beta chain was identified in a study of blood T cell repertoires in COVID-19. Sequenced by immunoSEQ multiplex PCR; TCRdb stores in-frame clones only, minus some. The sample has under 200,000 clones, more than 80% seen once. Trimming shortened V by 5 bases and J by 3 bases, and 17 bases separated the two germline ends. In germline, CDR1 is MNHEY, CDR2 SVGAGI. CDR3 length equals 15 residues. The V call is TRBV6-5, the J call TRBJ2-7; TRBD2 is a possible D gene (5 bases). The receptor was derived from a man in his forties or fifties who had recovered from COVID-19. The sequenced material came from PBMCs or T cells enriched from blood (not recorded which). CDR3 coding DNA: TGTGCCAGCAGTCTAACGGGCGGGCCTCTCTACGAGCAGTACTTC. Its translation: CASSLTGGPLYEQYF.